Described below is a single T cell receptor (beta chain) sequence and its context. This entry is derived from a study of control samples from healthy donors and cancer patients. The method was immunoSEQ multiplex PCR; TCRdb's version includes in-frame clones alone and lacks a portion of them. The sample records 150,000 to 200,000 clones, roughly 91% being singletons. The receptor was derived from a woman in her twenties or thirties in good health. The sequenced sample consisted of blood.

CDR3 in amino acids: CAISERGQNTEAFF. The CDR3 nucleotides are TGTGCCATCAGTGAACGGGGACAGAACACTGAAGCTTTCTTT. The chain carries TRBV10-3 and TRBJ1-1, with D perhaps TRBD1 (6 bases). Deletions cut 3 bases from V and 1 base from J, with 9 bases between. CDR3 size: 14 residues. CDR1 is ENHRY and CDR2 is SYGVKD in the germline V gene.